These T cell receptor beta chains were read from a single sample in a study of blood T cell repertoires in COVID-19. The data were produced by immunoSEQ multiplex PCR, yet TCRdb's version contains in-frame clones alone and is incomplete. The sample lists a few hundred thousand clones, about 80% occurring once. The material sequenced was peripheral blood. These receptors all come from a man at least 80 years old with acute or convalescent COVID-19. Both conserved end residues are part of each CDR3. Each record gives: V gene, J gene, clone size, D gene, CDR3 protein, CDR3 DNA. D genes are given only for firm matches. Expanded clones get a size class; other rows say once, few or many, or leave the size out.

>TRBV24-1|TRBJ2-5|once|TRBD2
CATIPGLAGGPETQYF
TGTGCCACCATCCCGGGACTAGCGGGGGGGCCAGAGACCCAGTACTTC
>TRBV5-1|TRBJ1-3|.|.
CASSLSTGTRNTIYF
TGCGCCAGCAGCTTGAGTACAGGGACCAGAAACACCATATATTTT
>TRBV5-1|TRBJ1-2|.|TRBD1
CASSLGQGVGYTF
TGCGCCAGCAGCTTGGGACAGGGAGTGGGCTACACCTTC
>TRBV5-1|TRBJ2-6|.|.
CASSVYSGANVLTF
TGCGCCAGCAGCGTCTACTCTGGGGCCAACGTCCTGACTTTC
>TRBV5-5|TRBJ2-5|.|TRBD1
CASSWGQGRWETQYF
TGTGCCAGCAGCTGGGGACAGGGGAGGTGGGAGACCCAGTACTTC
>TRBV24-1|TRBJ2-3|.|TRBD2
CATSGTGGRSDTQYF
TGTGCCACCAGTGGGACCGGCGGGAGATCAGATACGCAGTATTTT
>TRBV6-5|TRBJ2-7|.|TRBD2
CASSYSGLAGEQYF
TGTGCCAGCAGTTACTCTGGACTAGCGGGTGAGCAGTACTTC
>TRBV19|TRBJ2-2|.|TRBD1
CASSIETGVPSGELFF
TGTGCCAGTAGTATAGAAACAGGGGTTCCATCCGGGGAGCTGTTTTTT
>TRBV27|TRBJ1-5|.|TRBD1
CASSSSPRTGGRQPQHF
TGTGCCAGCAGTTCCTCCCCTCGGACAGGGGGCAGACAGCCCCAGCATTTT
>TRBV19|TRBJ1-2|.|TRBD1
CASSTGGVNYGYTF
TGTGCCAGTAGCACAGGGGGCGTTAACTATGGCTACACCTTC
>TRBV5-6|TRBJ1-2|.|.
CASSFTGKVGYTF
TGTGCCAGCAGCTTTACAGGGAAGGTAGGCTACACCTTC
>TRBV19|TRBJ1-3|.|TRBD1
CATKGTGVGNTIYF
TGTGCCACCAAGGGGACAGGGGTTGGAAACACCATATATTTT
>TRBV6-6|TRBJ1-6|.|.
CAGSYPNSGDSPLHF
TGTGCCGGCAGTTACCCGAACTCAGGGGATTCACCCCTCCACTTT
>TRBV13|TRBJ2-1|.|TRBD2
CASSGTSGREGAHRGEQFF
TGTGCCAGCAGTGGGACTAGCGGGAGGGAGGGGGCGCACAGGGGTGAGCAGTTCTTC
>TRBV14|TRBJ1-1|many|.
CASSQGGRAFF
TGTGCCAGCAGCCAAGGGGGCAGAGCTTTCTTT
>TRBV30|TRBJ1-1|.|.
CAWSVLLGRGTEAFF
TGTGCCTGGAGTGTACTGCTGGGGCGTGGCACTGAAGCTTTCTTT
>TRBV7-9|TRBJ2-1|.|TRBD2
CASSPRTSGKNEQFF
TGTGCCAGCAGCCCGCGGACTAGCGGGAAGAATGAGCAGTTCTTC
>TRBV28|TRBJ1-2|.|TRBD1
CASSTGTGAYYGYTF
TGTGCCAGCAGTACCGGGACAGGGGCTTACTATGGCTACACCTTC
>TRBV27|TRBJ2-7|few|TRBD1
CASSLLQQGMKYF
TGTGCCAGCAGTTTATTGCAACAGGGGATGAAGTACTTC
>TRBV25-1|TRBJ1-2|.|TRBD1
CASRDRSNYGYTF
TGTGCCAGCAGGGACAGGTCTAACTATGGCTACACCTTC
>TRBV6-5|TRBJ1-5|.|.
CASRDSLFQPQHF
TGTGCCAGCAGGGACAGTCTTTTTCAGCCCCAGCATTTT
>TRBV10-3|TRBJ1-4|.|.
CAISEHGSTNEKLFF
TGTGCCATCAGTGAGCACGGGAGTACTAATGAAAAACTGTTTTTT
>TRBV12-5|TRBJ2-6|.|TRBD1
CASGSSRDRGRSGANVLTF
TGTGCTAGTGGTTCAAGTCGGGACAGGGGTCGGTCTGGGGCCAACGTCCTGACTTTC
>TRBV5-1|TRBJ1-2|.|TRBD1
CASSLTGANYGYTF
TGCGCCAGCAGCTTGACAGGGGCAAACTATGGCTACACCTTC
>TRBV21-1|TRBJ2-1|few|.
CASTTSRDIRGSYNEQFF
TGTGCCAGCACTACGTCCCGGGACATCCGCGGGTCCTACAATGAGCAGTTCTTC
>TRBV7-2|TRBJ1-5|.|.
CASSFSQALNQPQHF
TGTGCCAGCAGCTTTTCACAGGCTCTTAATCAGCCCCAGCATTTT
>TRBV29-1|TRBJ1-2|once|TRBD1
CSVVGTGYYGYTF
TGCAGCGTTGTGGGGACAGGGTACTATGGCTACACCTTC
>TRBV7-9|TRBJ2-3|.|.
CASSLVRGGSTDTQYF
TGTGCCAGCAGCTTAGTTCGCGGGGGCAGCACAGATACGCAGTATTTT
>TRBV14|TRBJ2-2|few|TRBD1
CASSPYRGSNTGELFF
TGTGCCAGCAGTCCATACAGGGGGTCGAACACCGGGGAGCTGTTTTTT
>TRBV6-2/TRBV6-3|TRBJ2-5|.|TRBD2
CASSSSGERETQYF
TGTGCCAGCAGTAGTAGCGGGGAACGGGAGACCCAGTACTTC
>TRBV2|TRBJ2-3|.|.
CASSGTATDTQYF
TGTGCCAGCAGTGGGACAGCCACAGATACGCAGTATTTT
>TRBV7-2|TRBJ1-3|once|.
CASSLRNTANSGNTIYF
TGTGCCAGCAGCTTAAGAAATACAGCCAACTCTGGAAACACCATATATTTT
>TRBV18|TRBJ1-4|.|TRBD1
CASSPTVTGVNEKLFF
TGTGCCAGCTCACCTACCGTTACAGGGGTCAATGAAAAACTGTTTTTT
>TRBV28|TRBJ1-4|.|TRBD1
CASSSDRGWEKLFF
TGTGCCAGCAGCTCGGACAGGGGATGGGAAAAACTGTTTTTT
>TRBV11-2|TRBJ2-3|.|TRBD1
CASSLVGLGGGWADTQYF
TGTGCCAGCAGCTTAGTGGGGCTAGGGGGCGGCTGGGCAGATACGCAGTATTTT
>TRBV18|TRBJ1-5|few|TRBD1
CASSPTRGWNQPQHF
TGTGCCAGCTCACCGACCAGGGGGTGGAATCAGCCCCAGCATTTT
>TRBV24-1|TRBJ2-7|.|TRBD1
CATSDFAGTGLVQYF
TGTGCCACCAGTGATTTTGCCGGGACAGGGTTGGTGCAGTACTTC
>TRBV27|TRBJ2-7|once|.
CASSLSAGTPYEQYF
TGTGCCAGCAGTTTATCGGCCGGGACTCCCTACGAGCAGTACTTC
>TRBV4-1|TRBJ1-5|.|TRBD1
CASSQDWGQGDQPQHF
TGCGCCAGCAGCCAAGATTGGGGACAGGGGGATCAGCCCCAGCATTTT
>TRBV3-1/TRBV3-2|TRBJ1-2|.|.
CASSPHQGSGGYTF
TGTGCCAGCAGCCCTCATCAGGGATCGGGCGGCTACACCTTC
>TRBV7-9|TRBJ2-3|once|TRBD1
CASSRDRGTGDTQYF
TGTGCCAGCAGCAGAGACAGGGGGACGGGAGATACGCAGTATTTT
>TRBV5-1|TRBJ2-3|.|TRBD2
CASSLVGRGTDTQYF
TGCGCCAGCAGCTTGGTTGGGAGGGGTACAGATACGCAGTATTTT
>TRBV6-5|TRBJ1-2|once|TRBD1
CASMRGQGASGYTF
TGTGCCAGCATGAGGGGACAGGGGGCTTCTGGCTACACCTTC
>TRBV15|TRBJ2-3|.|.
CATSRGTVGTDTQYF
TGTGCCACCAGCAGAGGGACTGTAGGCACAGATACGCAGTATTTT
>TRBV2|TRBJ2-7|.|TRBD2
CACRWGGASYEQYF
TGTGCCTGCCGTTGGGGGGGTGCCTCCTACGAGCAGTACTTC
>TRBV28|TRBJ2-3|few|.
CASSKGGRGTDTQYF
TGTGCCAGCTCTAAGGGGGGGCGCGGCACAGATACGCAGTATTTT
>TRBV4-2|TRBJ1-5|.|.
CASSPTGLWIQGNQPQHF
TGTGCCAGCAGCCCAACAGGTTTGTGGATCCAAGGAAATCAGCCCCAGCATTTT
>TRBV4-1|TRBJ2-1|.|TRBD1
CASSQKSGTGVREQFF
TGCGCCAGCAGCCAGAAATCCGGGACAGGGGTGCGAGAGCAGTTCTTC
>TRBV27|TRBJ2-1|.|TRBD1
CASSSLRQGVYNEQFF
TGTGCCAGCAGTTCACTCCGACAGGGGGTCTACAATGAGCAGTTCTTC
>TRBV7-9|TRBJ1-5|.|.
CASSVGRGNQPQHF
TGTGCCAGCAGCGTAGGAAGGGGGAATCAGCCCCAGCATTTT
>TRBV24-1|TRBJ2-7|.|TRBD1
CATSDPLGQGAGEQYF
TGTGCCACCAGTGATCCGCTGGGACAGGGGGCGGGCGAGCAGTACTTC
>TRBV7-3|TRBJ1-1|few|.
CASSLAGLDTEAFF
TGTGCCAGCAGCTTAGCAGGGCTGGACACTGAAGCTTTCTTT
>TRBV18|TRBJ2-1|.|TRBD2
CASSPLRVWTSGAYEQFF
TGTGCCAGCTCACCACTCCGGGTTTGGACTAGCGGGGCTTATGAGCAGTTCTTC